This T cell receptor beta chain comes out of a study of T-cell memory formation after mild COVID-19. This CDR3 has 17 amino acids. V lost 2 bases to trimming and J lost 0 bases, with 13 bases between them. Germline V gene lookup returns CDR1 KGHDR and CDR2 SFDVKD. This clonotype was seen more than once but under ten times. No antigen is known for it. Constant-segment-primed 5'RACE gave TCR alpha and TCR beta cDNA libraries with sample barcodes and UMIs. TCRdb fed the 5' RACE reads into MiXCR, producing one record per CDR3 protein. The sample contains some 130,000 distinct CDR3 sequences, about 6.5% of which appear only once. Study-level results: While clones contracting from day 15 to 85 were balanced between CD4 and CD8, later expanders leaned CD4+.

This TCR came from an adult woman who had mild COVID-19 (a few samples of this study predate the infection). Cell type and time point are not known. The chain combines TRBV24-1 with TRBJ2-1; D perhaps matches TRBD1 (5 bases). The sequenced sample was PBMCs or a T cell subset sorted from them (not recorded which). CDR3 in amino acids: CATSDSQVQSSYNEQFF. CDR3 in DNA: TGTGCCACCAGTGATTCACAGGTCCAAAGCTCCTACAATGAGCAGTTCTTC.